This is a list of T cell receptor beta chains from one sample in a study of shared clonotypes between healthy human individuals. Assay used: immunoSEQ multiplex PCR; TCRdb lists only in-frame clones, some missing. The table includes 1,500,000 or so clones, approximately 98.5% detected once. What was sequenced was naive CD4+ T cells sorted from blood. Receptor source: a man aged 30-40 years in good health. The CDR3 runs from the conserved cysteine through the conserved F or W. A D gene is named only where the DNA matches it firmly. Size tells how often a clone was seen (once, few, many) or the class of an expanded clone, and some rows leave it out.

clone_size j_call d_call v_call cdr3_aa cdr3_nt
- TRBJ2-5 - TRBV2 CASSDQYVMETQYF TGTGCCAGCAGTGATCAGTATGTTATGGAGACCCAGTACTTC
- TRBJ2-2 - TRBV5-4 CASSLGRGGVRELFF TGTGCCAGCAGCTTGGGGCGGGGAGGAGTCCGGGAGCTGTTTTTT
- TRBJ2-2 TRBD2 TRBV7-9 CASSFPRRSGSLGGELFF TGTGCCAGCAGCTTTCCCCGGCGGAGCGGGAGTTTGGGCGGGGAGCTGTTTTTT
- TRBJ1-5 - TRBV28 CASSLSLNQPQHF TGTGCCAGCAGTTTATCTCTCAATCAGCCCCAGCATTTT
- TRBJ2-1 - TRBV7-2 CASSLRGSHEQFF TGTGCCAGCTCCCTAAGGGGGTCCCATGAGCAGTTCTTC
- TRBJ2-1 TRBD2 TRBV6-4 CASSPGGGESSEQFF TGTGCCAGCAGTCCCGGGGGGGGCGAATCGAGTGAGCAGTTCTTC
- TRBJ1-2 TRBD1 TRBV7-8 CASSLAGQGASYGYTF TGTGCCAGCAGCTTAGCTGGGCAGGGGGCAAGCTATGGCTACACCTTC
- TRBJ2-2 TRBD2 TRBV2 CASSEGLAGYISNTGELFF TGTGCCAGCAGTGAAGGGCTAGCGGGATATATTTCGAACACCGGGGAGCTGTTTTTT
- TRBJ2-1 - TRBV9 CASSGGGDTEQFF TGTGCCAGCAGCGGTGGCGGCGATACTGAGCAGTTCTTC
- TRBJ2-7 TRBD2 TRBV2 CASSEAWSGNYEQYF TGTGCCAGCAGTGAAGCTTGGAGCGGGAACTACGAGCAGTACTTC
- TRBJ1-1 TRBD1 TRBV10-1 CASSEARRGEAFF TGCGCCAGCAGTGAAGCCCGCAGGGGGGAAGCTTTCTTT
- TRBJ2-7 TRBD2 TRBV9 CASSGTAGSHEQYF TGTGCCAGCAGCGGAACAGCGGGGAGTCACGAGCAGTACTTC
- TRBJ1-1 - TRBV2 CASSELGRKMNTEAFF TGTGCCAGCAGTGAACTTGGACGGAAGATGAACACTGAAGCTTTCTTT
once TRBJ2-7 - TRBV7-9 CASSDSTYSYEQYF TGTGCCAGCTCGGACAGCACCTACTCCTACGAGCAGTACTTC
- TRBJ2-5 TRBD2 TRBV29-1 CSVEDRPSGRPLAQYF TGCAGCGTTGAAGATCGTCCTAGCGGGAGGCCCTTAGCCCAGTACTTC
once TRBJ2-5 - TRBV4-2 CASSQDRRALTQETQYF TGTGCCAGCAGCCAAGATCGGAGGGCGCTGACCCAAGAGACCCAGTACTTC
- TRBJ2-3 - TRBV14 CASSPLLPGTQYF TGTGCCAGCAGCCCCTTACTACCCGGGACGCAGTATTTT
- TRBJ2-5 - TRBV9 CASTSPGTQETQYF TGTGCCAGCACCAGTCCGGGGACCCAAGAGACCCAGTACTTC
few TRBJ2-5 - TRBV5-1 CASSLGLSQETQYF TGCGCCAGCAGCTTGGGGTTGAGCCAAGAGACCCAGTACTTC
- TRBJ2-1 - TRBV7-9 CASSQRGGDTNEQFF TGTGCCAGCAGCCAGAGGGGGGGAGATACGAATGAGCAGTTCTTC
- TRBJ2-3 - TRBV7-9 CAIGLGDTQYF TGTGCGATCGGACTGGGAGATACGCAGTATTTT
- TRBJ2-1 - TRBV7-6 CASSLVGTITGYNEQFF TGTGCCAGCAGCTTAGTGGGGACTATAACAGGGTACAATGAGCAGTTCTTC
- TRBJ2-7 TRBD2 TRBV28 CASSQTSGSKWQYF TGTGCCAGCAGCCAGACTAGCGGGAGTAAGTGGCAGTACTTC
- TRBJ2-4 TRBD2 TRBV6-1 CASSEESGRAWGKNIQYF TGTGCCAGCAGTGAAGAAAGCGGGAGGGCCTGGGGCAAAAACATTCAGTACTTC
- TRBJ2-7 TRBD2 TRBV5-4 CASSRSGSSYEQYF TGTGCCAGCAGCCGTAGCGGGAGCTCCTACGAGCAGTACTTC
- TRBJ2-3 - TRBV5-1 CASSLDPQGSTDTQYF TGCGCCAGCAGCTTGGATCCACAGGGTTCAACAGATACGCAGTATTTT
- TRBJ2-3 - TRBV5-4 CASSSPFRGMGTDTQYF TGTGCCAGCAGCTCCCCCTTCCGGGGTATGGGCACAGATACGCAGTATTTT
- TRBJ2-1 - TRBV28 CASPPRAGAYNEQFF TGTGCCAGCCCCCCCAGGGCAGGCGCCTACAATGAGCAGTTCTTC
- TRBJ1-2 TRBD1 TRBV25-1 CASSEPGTGEDYGYTF TGTGCCAGCAGTGAACCCGGGACAGGGGAAGACTATGGCTACACCTTC
- TRBJ2-7 - TRBV5-1 CASSLGTKGRPPYEQYF TGCGCCAGCAGCTTGGGGACCAAAGGGCGCCCTCCCTACGAGCAGTACTTC
- TRBJ1-1 TRBD1 TRBV13 CASSRETGVSGVMNTEAFF TGTGCCAGCAGCCGGGAGACAGGGGTATCAGGGGTCATGAACACTGAAGCTTTCTTT
- TRBJ2-3 TRBD2 TRBV5-4 CASSLTAGGGDTQYF TGTGCCAGCAGCTTAACAGCGGGAGGAGGAGATACGCAGTATTTT
- TRBJ2-7 - TRBV18 CASSPTWSKDEQYF TGTGCCAGCTCACCAACTTGGTCTAAGGACGAGCAGTACTTC
- TRBJ2-3 - TRBV6-4 CASSPGGTDTQYF TGTGCCAGCAGCCCTGGGGGGACAGATACGCAGTATTTT
- TRBJ2-3 - TRBV11-2 CASSLEPEHTDTQYF TGTGCCAGCAGCTTAGAGCCCGAACACACAGATACGCAGTATTTT
- TRBJ2-2 - TRBV11-2 CASRGAVAYGSGELFF TGTGCCAGCAGGGGGGCCGTAGCTTATGGTTCCGGGGAGCTGTTTTTT
- TRBJ1-1 - TRBV7-9 CASSLVGTPEAAFF TGTGCCAGCAGCTTAGTGGGGACACCCGAAGCAGCTTTCTTT
once TRBJ1-1 TRBD1 TRBV10-1 CASKDRMNTEAFF TGCGCCAGCAAGGACAGGATGAACACTGAAGCTTTCTTT
- TRBJ2-2 - TRBV28 CASSSFGTANTGELFF TGTGCCAGCAGCTCTTTTGGGACGGCGAACACCGGGGAGCTGTTTTTT
- TRBJ2-1 - TRBV28 CASSLLGSYNEQFF TGTGCCAGCAGTTTATTGGGTTCCTACAATGAGCAGTTCTTC